The clone carrying this TCR beta chain occurred once. Sequencing was performed with immunoSEQ multiplex PCR; in TCRdb, only in-frame clones are kept and a portion is missing. Of about 200,000 clones in the sample, roughly 80% are singletons; the top ten hold roughly 20%. With 6 bases removed from V and 7 bases from J, the gap between germline ends came to 18 bases. CDR3 length equals 14 residues. Germline CDR1 is SGHNT and CDR2 is YENEEA. This sample stems from a study of blood T cell repertoires in COVID-19. The sample was peripheral blood. The chain carries TRBV11-3 and TRBJ2-5, with a tentative D call TRBD1 (6 bases). The receptor comes from a human donor in a cohort sampled during active COVID-19. The CDR3 bases are TGTGCCAGCAGTGCAGGGGAGAGATTCGGGACCCAGTACTTC. This sequence encodes CASSAGERFGTQYF.